This TCR beta chain was sequenced during a study of metastatic and nonmetastatic thyroid tumors. TCRdb re-analyzed the PCR reads through MiXCR. Among roughly 20,000 clones listed, roughly 23% were seen once. All patients reached thyroid surgery having received no treatment beforehand. Trimming pared 5 bases from V and 2 bases from J, leaving 11 bases between. This CDR3 has 14 residues. Germline V CDR1 and CDR2: MNHNS, SASEGT. This clone is medium-sized. The source of this sequence is a male donor with papillary thyroid cancer or a benign thyroid nodule (not recorded which). Some clones in this sample may be carry-over from other donors' samples. Sequenced material: tumor tissue. The chain uses TRBV6-1 and TRBJ2-3; D is possibly TRBD1 or TRBD2 (5 bases each). CDR3 sequence (DNA): TGTGCCAGCAGTTCGGGACCCCACACAGATACGCAGTATTTT. Its translation: CASSSGPHTDTQYF.